The 27 T cell receptor beta chains given below trace back to one sample, sequenced in a study of vaccination effects on CD4 cells after COVID-19. Following an approximately 9-day culture, CD4+ T cells were purified. Each participant received a vaccine that was either BNT162b2 or mRNA-1273, given as two doses. Antigens of these TCRs are unknown. Libraries were prepared by immunoSEQ multiplex PCR; TCRdb keeps only in-frame clonotypes and omits some of them. The table shows around 66,000 clones, with around 70% occurring only once. Material: CD4+ T cells from PBMCs cultured without peptide, obtained after COVID-19 vaccination. The source of these receptors is a human donor who received a COVID-19 vaccine.

This sequence joins TRBV6-5 and TRBJ1-4; 8 bases are a match to TRBD1. The germline CDR1 and CDR2 sequences are MNHEY and SVGAGI. The V segment lost 2 bases and the J segment 2 bases; nucleotides outside the gene matches: 1. The CDR3 contains 15 residues. The CDR3 region is CASSYDRGTNEKLFF. In nucleotides, the CDR3 is TGTGCCAGCAGTTACGACAGGGGTACTAATGAAAAACTGTTTTTT.

This clone was picked up one time. This chain links TRBV7-9 with TRBJ1-2; D perhaps matches TRBD1 (6 bases). The germline V gene encodes CDR1 SEHNR and CDR2 FQNEAQ (reference sequence). The ends were cut back, 5 bases at V and 2 bases at J, with 24 bases in the middle. This CDR3 region has 18 residues. The CDR3 bases are TGTGCCAGCAGCCGAAGGGCAGGGGATCCGGAATGGAACTATGGCTACACCTTC. As protein: CASSRRAGDPEWNYGYTF.

The chain couples TRBV6-1 to TRBJ2-2; maybe TRBD2 (7 bases). V lost 10 bases and J 1 base, leaving 22 bases between the germline ends. This CDR3 spans 17 amino acids. CDR1 and CDR2 (germline): MNHNS, SASEGT. CDR3: CATREVGGGLNTGELFF. DNA of the CDR3: TGTGCCACCCGTGAGGTGGGCGGGGGCCTGAACACCGGGGAGCTGTTTTTT.

Here the CDR3 reads CATNRQGDSGNTIYF. The CDR3 DNA reads as TGTGCCACCAACCGACAGGGAGACTCTGGAAACACCATATATTTT. V is TRBV24-1 and J is TRBJ1-3; TRBD1 matches 7 bases. This CDR3 comprises 15 residues. Germline V gene data show CDR1 as KGHDR and CDR2 as SFDVKD. Trimming took 8 bases from V and 0 from J; bases not matched to a gene: 6.

The chain uses TRBV15 and TRBJ2-7; D perhaps matches TRBD1 (6 bases). Germline V gives CDR1 LNHNV, CDR2 YYDKDF (reference sequence). The V end was cut by 2 bases, the J end by 6 bases, with 26 bases between. CDR3 length: 18 residues. For the CDR3, the DNA is TGTGCCACCAGCAGAAGTGGGGCGGACAGTCGGATGTGTAGCGAGCAGTACGTC. Protein sequence: CATSRSGADSRMCSEQYV.

This clone has just a few counts. V usage is TRBV4-1 and J usage is TRBJ1-2; 9 positions match TRBD1. Germline V CDR1 and CDR2: MGHRA, YSYEKL. Losses at the gene ends were 1 base for V and 4 bases for J; bases not matched to a gene: 4. The length of the CDR3 is 15 residues. CDR3 sequence: CASSQGDREFYGYTF. CDR3 DNA sequence: TGCGCCAGCAGCCAAGGGGACAGGGAGTTCTATGGCTACACCTTC.

This clone was seen only once. The chain couples TRBV5-1 to TRBJ2-1, with TRBD2 as a possible D gene (6 bases). This CDR3 spans 15 amino acids. CDR1 and CDR2 (germline): SGHRS, YFSETQ. V gave up 0 bases and J gave up 6 bases, with 13 bases separating them. As DNA, the CDR3 is TGCGCCAGCAGCTTGGACGGGACTGCACGCAATGAGCAGTTCTTC. Its translation is CASSLDGTARNEQFF.

The chain is built from TRBV28 and TRBJ1-2, with a weak D call TRBD1 (5 bases). The CDR3 loop spans 13 amino acids. Trimming took 11 bases from V and 3 from J, leaving 16 bases between them. CDR1 and CDR2 (germline): MDHEN, SYDVKM. The DNA of the CDR3 is TGTGCCTACGCGAGAGGGGAGGACTATGGCTACACCTTC. Protein product: CAYARGEDYGYTF.

The count of this clone is one. This chain connects TRBV19 to TRBJ2-4; 7 positions match TRBD2. J lost 0 bases, V lost 0 bases, and 8 bases had no gene match. Per germline, CDR1 LNHDA and CDR2 SQIVND (reference sequence). The CDR3 runs 18 residues. The CDR3 region is CASSIDLWGGLAKNIQYF. CDR3 nucleotides: TGTGCCAGTAGTATAGATCTATGGGGGGGACTAGCCAAAAACATTCAGTACTTC.

The V and J genes are TRBV7-3 and TRBJ1-1; D may be TRBD1 (5 bases). This CDR3 is built from 13 residues. Looked up from germline, CDR1 is SGHTA and CDR2 is FQGTGA. V gave up 4 bases and J gave up 8 bases, with 14 bases separating them. CDR3 loop: CASSSDTRTEAFF. CDR3 DNA sequence: TGTGCCAGCAGCTCGGACACCCGAACCGAAGCTTTCTTT.

This sequence joins TRBV5-6 and TRBJ2-7; D is possibly TRBD1 (6 bases). The CDR3 is 14 residues long. The ends were cut back, 4 bases at V and 1 base at J, with 12 bases in the middle. In germline, CDR1 is SGHDT, CDR2 YYEEEE. CDR3 residues: CASSRYRESYEQYV. CDR3 DNA sequence: TGTGCCAGCAGCCGGTACAGGGAGTCCTACGAGCAGTACGTC.

This clone was picked up one time. The CDR3 protein is CASSLGDRVSTGELFF. CDR3 DNA: TGCGCCAGCAGCTTGGGGGACAGGGTGAGCACCGGGGAGCTGTTTTTT. The chain couples TRBV5-1 to TRBJ2-2; 9 bases are shared with TRBD1. Unmatched junction bases numbered 4, after V lost 0 bases and J lost 4 bases. Germline V CDR1 and CDR2: SGHRS, YFSETQ. This CDR3 has 16 amino acids.

The V call is TRBV7-2, the J call TRBJ2-5; D not certain. This CDR3 comprises 13 residues. V shed 3 bases and J shed 5 bases, with 10 bases lying between them. Germline assignment: CDR1 SGHTA and CDR2 FQGNSA. CDR3 DNA: TGTGCCAGCAGCTTTTCCCGCCTGGAGACCCAGTACTTC. It specifies CASSFSRLETQYF.

The CDR3 here is CASSLVGGSGEKLFF. CDR3 DNA sequence: TGCGCCAGCAGCTTGGTAGGGGGATCCGGTGAAAAACTGTTTTTT. V is TRBV5-1 and J is TRBJ1-4; possibly TRBD1 for D (6 bases). This CDR3 spans 15 amino acids. The V and J ends lost 0 bases and 7 bases respectively, with 13 bases between them. CDR1 SGHRS and CDR2 YFSETQ come from the germline V gene.

The rearrangement uses TRBV6-6 and TRBJ1-1; tentatively, D is TRBD1 (5 bases). Germline values: CDR1 MNHNY, CDR2 SVGAGI (reference sequence). This CDR3 contains 16 residues. V was clipped by 5 bases and J by 0 bases, with 16 bases between them. CDR3 nucleotides: TGTGCCAGCAGTCTACCCAGTGGGGGAATGAACACTGAAGCTTTCTTT. Translated: CASSLPSGGMNTEAFF.

The chain carries TRBV7-3 and TRBJ2-2; D gene uncertain. This CDR3 spans 14 amino acids. Germline CDR1 and CDR2: SGHTA and FQGTGA. Trimming took 6 bases from V and 7 from J, leaving 15 bases between them. CDR3 protein: CASSFSPKIGELFF. The CDR3 nucleotides read TGTGCCAGCAGTTTCTCGCCTAAGATCGGGGAGCTGTTTTTT.

The chain is built from TRBV24-1 and TRBJ2-5; tentatively, D is TRBD1 (6 bases). The CDR3 has 15 residues. Germline CDR1 KGHDR, CDR2 SFDVKD. Between the trimmed V and J ends, which lost 3 bases and 3 bases, there was a span of 13 bases. The CDR3 DNA reads as TGTGCCACCAGTGATCCGGACAGAGAGAAAGAGACCCAGTACTTC. Encoded protein: CATSDPDREKETQYF.

The V call is TRBV5-1, the J call TRBJ2-1; 9 nucleotides match TRBD1. This CDR3 is 15 amino acids long. The germline V gene has CDR1 SGHRS and CDR2 YFSETQ. Germline trimming cut 3 bases from V and 6 bases from J; bases unmatched to any gene: 7. This CDR3 is CASSYRDRVLNEQFF. The CDR3 DNA follows: TGCGCCAGCAGCTACCGGGACAGGGTACTCAATGAGCAGTTCTTC. Combining the CDR3 with reference TRBV5-1 and TRBJ2-1 gives the whole variable domain KAGVTQTPRYLIKTRGQQVTLSCSPISGHRSVSWYQQTPGQGLQFLFEYFSETQRNKGNFPGRFSGRQFSNSRSEMNVSTLELGDSALYLCASSYRDRVLNEQFFGPGTRLTVL.

The V and J genes are TRBV28 and TRBJ1-5, with 9 nucleotides matching TRBD1. CDR1 is MDHEN and CDR2 is SYDVKM in the germline V gene. The V gene end was trimmed by 2 bases and the J gene end by 6 bases; junction bases not matched to a gene: 5. This CDR3 comprises 15 residues. The CDR3 reads CASSLPTGGPQPQHF. For the CDR3, the DNA is TGTGCCAGCAGTTTACCCACAGGGGGCCCTCAGCCCCAGCATTTT.

The rearrangement links TRBV6-5 to TRBJ1-2; 9 nucleotides agree with TRBD1. Germline V gene sequence: CDR1 MNHEY, CDR2 SVGAGI. The V and J ends lost 6 bases and 6 bases, in that order; junction bases with no gene match: 5. The CDR3 sequence is 13 residues long. The CDR3 reads CASRRDRANGYTF. DNA of the CDR3: TGTGCCAGCAGAAGGGACAGGGCCAATGGCTACACCTTC.

The chain links TRBV4-1 to TRBJ1-5; the match to TRBD1 covers 8 bases. The CDR3 loop spans 16 amino acids. CDR1 is MGHRA, CDR2 YSYEKL, per germline. The V and J ends lost 1 base and 4 bases, in that order; junction bases with no gene match: 6. CDR3 protein: CASSQGTGINNQPQHF. DNA of the CDR3: TGCGCCAGCAGCCAAGGGACAGGGATTAATAATCAGCCCCAGCATTTT.

The rearrangement links TRBV5-1 to TRBJ2-1; D perhaps matches TRBD1 (5 bases). The CDR3 loop spans 11 amino acids. Trimming took 4 bases from V and 7 from J, leaving 6 bases between them. Germline V gene data show CDR1 as SGHRS and CDR2 as YFSETQ. CDR3 coding DNA: TGCGCCAGCAGCAGGGGTAATGAGCAGTTCTTC. Translating it yields CASSRGNEQFF.

This clone was picked up one time. The V gene is TRBV9, the J gene TRBJ2-2; D unclear. Germline lookup yields CDR1 SGDLS and CDR2 YYNGEE. V lost 0 bases to trimming and J lost 4 bases, with 13 bases between them. CDR3 length equals 16 residues. The CDR3 loop is CASSVVARSGTGELFF. The CDR3 DNA reads as TGTGCCAGCAGCGTAGTAGCCCGCTCGGGCACCGGGGAGCTGTTTTTT.

The chain recombines TRBV12-5 with TRBJ2-6; D gene unclear. Per germline, CDR1 LGHNT and CDR2 FRNRAP. This CDR3 has 13 residues. The V and J ends lost 3 bases and 1 base respectively, with 1 base between them. The CDR3 loop reads CASGFSGANVLTF. The CDR3 coding sequence is TGTGCTAGTGGTTTTTCTGGGGCCAACGTCCTGACTTTC. The entire variable domain, with the rest obtained from reference TRBV12-5 and TRBJ2-6, is as follows: DARVTQTPRHKVTEMGQEVTMRCQPILGHNTVFWYRQTMMQGLELLAYFRNRAPLDDSGMPKDRFSAEMPDATLATLKIQPSEPRDSAVYFCASGFSGANVLTFGAGSRLTVL.

This clone was recorded a few times. This sequence joins TRBV2 and TRBJ1-1; D gene unclear. Germline CDR1 is SNHLY and CDR2 is FYNNEI. V was trimmed by 4 bases and J by 0 bases, leaving 6 bases between them. This CDR3 is built from 13 residues. As DNA, the CDR3 is TGTGCCAGCAGTGCCCGGATGAACACTGAAGCTTTCTTT. As protein: CASSARMNTEAFF.

The chain joins TRBV18 to TRBJ1-2, with a tentative D call TRBD1 (5 bases). V lost 5 bases and J 2 bases, leaving 9 bases between the germline ends. The germline V gene has CDR1 KGHSH and CDR2 LQKENI. There are 13 residues in the CDR3. The DNA for the CDR3 is TGTGCCAGCTCAATGACAGCGAACTATGGCTACACCTTC. Protein: CASSMTANYGYTF.

The rearrangement joins TRBV6-2 or TRBV6-3 to TRBJ1-1; 8 bases fit TRBD1. The CDR3 has 15 residues. The V gene end was trimmed by 4 bases and the J gene end by 1 base; junction bases not matched to a gene: 5. Germline V gene sequence: CDR1 MNHEY, CDR2 SVGEGT. In DNA form, the CDR3 reads TGTGCCAGCAGTTCCTGGACAGGGTGGAACACTGAAGCTTTCTTT. Its protein product is CASSSWTGWNTEAFF.